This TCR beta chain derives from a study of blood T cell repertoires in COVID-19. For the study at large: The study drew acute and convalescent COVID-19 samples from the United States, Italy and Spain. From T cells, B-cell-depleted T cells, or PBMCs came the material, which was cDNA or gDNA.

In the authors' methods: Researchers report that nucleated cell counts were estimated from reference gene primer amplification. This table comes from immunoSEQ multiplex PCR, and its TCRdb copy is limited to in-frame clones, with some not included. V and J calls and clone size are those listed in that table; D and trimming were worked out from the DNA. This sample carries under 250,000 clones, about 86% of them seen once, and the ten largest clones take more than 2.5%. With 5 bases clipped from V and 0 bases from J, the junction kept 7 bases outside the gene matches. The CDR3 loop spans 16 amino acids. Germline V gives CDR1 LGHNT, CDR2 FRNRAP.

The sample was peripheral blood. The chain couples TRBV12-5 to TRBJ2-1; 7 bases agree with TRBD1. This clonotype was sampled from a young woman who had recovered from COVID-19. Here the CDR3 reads CASGRGQPSSYNEQFF. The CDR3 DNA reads TGTGCTAGTGGTAGGGGACAGCCGAGCTCCTACAATGAGCAGTTCTTC.